These 28 T cell receptor beta chains originate from one sample sequenced in a study of control samples from healthy donors and cancer patients. Here immunoSEQ multiplex PCR was the method, and the copy in TCRdb shows in-frame clones only, minus some. The table shows 60,000 to 85,000 clones, with 85% to 95% occurring only once. Sequenced material: blood. Receptors were obtained from a woman aged 55 to 70 in good health.

The V call is TRBV9, the J call TRBJ2-2, with 13 bases lining up with TRBD2. J gave up 6 bases and V 0 bases, and 8 bases lay outside the gene matches. The germline V gene has CDR1 SGDLS and CDR2 YYNGEE. The CDR3 totals 18 residues. CDR3 amino acids: CASSVEALAGGPSGELFF. In nucleotides, the CDR3 is TGTGCCAGCAGCGTAGAGGCACTAGCGGGAGGGCCTTCCGGGGAGCTGTTTTTT.

V usage is TRBV18 and J usage is TRBJ1-1; D call uncertain. The CDR3 consists of 16 residues. Trimming took 1 base from V and 3 from J, leaving 15 bases between them. CDR1 and CDR2 from the germline V gene are KGHSH and LQKENI. This chain's CDR3 is CASSPRLDPLHTEAFF. The CDR3 region has the DNA TGTGCCAGCTCACCACGCTTGGACCCCTTGCACACTGAAGCTTTCTTT.

The chain uses TRBV6-6 and TRBJ2-5, with D possibly being TRBD1 (6 bases). CDR1 and CDR2 from the germline V gene are MNHNY and SVGAGI (reference sequence). The CDR3 totals 12 residues. V was cut by 6 bases and J by 2 bases, with 7 bases left in between. In nucleotides, the CDR3 is TGTGCCAGCAGGGACAGTCAAGAGACCCAGTACTTC. It codes for CASRDSQETQYF.

This sequence joins TRBV28 and TRBJ2-2, with D perhaps matching TRBD1 (6 bases). The CDR3 sequence is 17 residues long. The germline CDR1 and CDR2 sequences are MDHEN and SYDVKM. The V end was cut by 5 bases, the J end by 7 bases, with 23 bases between. The DNA of the CDR3 is TGTGCCAGCAGTGGGTGGTCAAGGGCAGGGGAAAACGGGGAGCTGTTTTTT. Amino acids: CASSGWSRAGENGELFF.

The chain carries TRBV5-1 and TRBJ1-1; 8 bases fit TRBD1. Germline-derived CDR1 and CDR2 are SGHRS and YFSETQ. V shed 4 bases, J shed 4 bases, and the junction held 9 bases outside the gene matches. This CDR3 has 15 residues. CDR3 bases: TGCGCCAGCAGCCCCCGACAGGGGCGGAGCACTGAAGCTTTCTTT. Protein product: CASSPRQGRSTEAFF.

The genes are TRBV7-6 and TRBJ2-5; D assignment may be TRBD1 or TRBD2 (5 bases each). CDR1 and CDR2 (germline): SGHVS, FNYEAQ. The CDR3 is 15 amino acids. Trimming shortened V by 5 bases and J by 5 bases, and 18 bases separated the two germline ends. CDR3 residues: CASSMGRGAPETQYF. DNA of the CDR3: TGTGCCAGCAGCATGGGACGAGGGGCTCCGGAGACCCAGTACTTC.

The chain carries TRBV11-2 and TRBJ2-1, with 8 bases that match TRBD2. The CDR3 contains 15 residues. Germline CDR1 SGHAT, CDR2 FQNNGV. V shed 3 bases and J 2 bases; nucleotides not matched to a gene: 3. As DNA, the CDR3 is TGTGCCAGCAGCTTCAAGCGGGAGACCTACAATGAGCAGTTCTTC. Amino acids: CASSFKRETYNEQFF.

This clone was found once. Other DNA sequences within the sample encode an identical CDR3. This rearrangement joins TRBV5-1 to TRBJ2-1; unclear D gene. The germline V gene encodes CDR1 SGHRS and CDR2 YFSETQ. V lost 4 bases and J 0 bases, leaving 11 bases between the germline ends. CDR3 length: 15 residues. For the CDR3, the DNA is TGCGCCAGCAGCCTGTCTCGAAGCTCCTACAATGAGCAGTTCTTC. Its translation: CASSLSRSSYNEQFF.

The CDR3 region is CASSRTRSSYNSPLHF. For the CDR3, the DNA is TGTGCCAGCAGCCGTACAAGGAGCTCCTATAATTCACCCCTCCACTTT. The V and J genes are TRBV27 and TRBJ1-6; no clear D gene. This CDR3 is 16 amino acids long. V dropped 6 bases and J dropped 0 bases, with 12 bases sitting between them. In germline, CDR1 is MNHEY, CDR2 SMNVEV (reference sequence).

The gene calls are TRBV6-5 and TRBJ2-1, with D possibly being TRBD1 or TRBD2 (5 bases each). CDR3 length: 14 amino acids. The ends were cut back, 6 bases at V and 0 bases at J, with 9 bases in the middle. Germline lookup yields CDR1 MNHEY and CDR2 SVGAGI. In DNA, the CDR3 is TGTGCCAGCAGGGGACCGACCTCCTACAATGAGCAGTTCTTC. This sequence encodes CASRGPTSYNEQFF.

The genes are TRBV10-2 and TRBJ2-7; D possibly corresponds to TRBD2 (5 bases). This CDR3 comprises 14 residues. Germline values: CDR1 WSHSY, CDR2 SAAADI. Trimming cost V 7 bases and J 0 bases, with 13 bases left between them. CDR3: CASNPGLLSYEQYF. CDR3 in DNA: TGCGCCAGCAACCCAGGACTCCTCTCCTACGAGCAGTACTTC.

V is TRBV7-3 and J is TRBJ1-1; D remains ambiguous. The V end lost 1 base, the J end lost 3 bases, and 6 bases lay between the germline ends. Looked up from germline, CDR1 is SGHTA and CDR2 is FQGTGA. This CDR3 has 13 residues. CDR3 amino acids: CASSLREDTEAFF. CDR3 nucleotides: TGTGCCAGCAGCTTAAGGGAAGACACTGAAGCTTTCTTT.

The rearrangement joins TRBV5-1 to TRBJ2-5; 10 bases fit TRBD2. The trim removed 5 bases at V and 4 bases at J, leaving 5 bases unmatched. This CDR3 comprises 14 residues. Germline loops: CDR1 SGHRS, CDR2 YFSETQ. CDR3 bases: TGCGCCAGCAGAGCGGGAGGGCTGTTAGAGACCCAGTACTTC. This gives the protein CASRAGGLLETQYF.

The chain combines TRBV7-6 with TRBJ2-2, with 8 bases fitting TRBD1. CDR1 SGHVS and CDR2 FNYEAQ come from the germline V gene. J gave up 10 bases and V 6 bases, and 16 bases lay outside the gene matches. CDR3 length equals 16 residues. DNA of the CDR3: TGTGCCAGCAGTCCAAGGACAGGGCTGACGGAAGCGGAGCTGTTTTTT. Its protein product is CASSPRTGLTEAELFF.

The chain has TRBV5-1 and TRBJ1-4, with TRBD1 identical over 8 bases. The CDR3 is 14 residues long. Germline CDR1 and CDR2: SGHRS and YFSETQ. V lost 3 bases to trimming and J lost 8 bases; unmatched junction nucleotides: 6. The CDR3 nucleotides read TGCGCCAGCAGCTCGGGACAGGTGGACGAAAAACTGTTTTTT. Translation gives CASSSGQVDEKLFF.

J is TRBJ2-5 and V is TRBV30; TRBD1 matches 7 bases. Trimming took 5 bases from V and 2 from J; bases not matched to a gene: 2. Looked up from germline, CDR1 is GTSNPN and CDR2 is SVGIG (reference sequence). The CDR3 has 12 residues. The CDR3 sequence: CAWGDRQETQYF. The CDR3 nucleotides are TGTGCCTGGGGGGACAGACAAGAGACCCAGTACTTC.

The CDR3 spells CASSYSQGYEQYF. The CDR3 nucleotides read TGTGCCAGCAGTTACTCACAGGGCTACGAGCAGTACTTC. The chain combines TRBV6-5 with TRBJ2-7; possible D gene TRBD1, 6 bases. The CDR3 length is 13 residues. V was pared by 0 bases and J by 3 bases, with 6 bases between. CDR1 and CDR2 (germline): MNHEY, SVGAGI.

The chain is built from TRBV11-1 and TRBJ2-7, with a possible D match to TRBD2 (6 bases). Germline CDR1 reads SGHAT; CDR2 reads FQDESV (reference sequence). The CDR3 has 13 residues. Trimming removed 7 bases from V and 3 bases from J, with 13 bases in between. CDR3 region: CASKHLDYYEQYF. DNA for the CDR3: TGTGCCAGCAAACACCTGGACTACTACGAGCAGTACTTC.

The rearrangement uses TRBV5-8 and TRBJ1-1, with 8 bases lining up with TRBD1. J gave up 11 bases and V 4 bases, and 13 bases lay outside the gene matches. This CDR3 region has 14 residues. CDR1 is SGHTS and CDR2 is YDEGEE in the germline V gene. The chain's CDR3 is CASSLDTGGRFAFF. CDR3 in DNA: TGTGCCAGCAGCCTAGACACAGGGGGTCGGTTCGCTTTCTTT.

The chain links TRBV11-2 to TRBJ1-6; 9 bases line up with TRBD1. CDR3 size: 16 residues. V shed 5 bases and J 10 bases; nucleotides not matched to a gene: 12. Per the germline V gene, CDR1 is SGHAT and CDR2 is FQNNGV. CDR3 protein: CASSPRTGVFPSPLHF. The CDR3 DNA is TGTGCCAGCAGCCCTCGGACAGGGGTTTTCCCCTCACCCCTCCACTTT. The full variable domain, with the rest looked up from reference TRBV11-2 and TRBJ1-6, is EAGVAQSPRYKIIEKRQSVAFWCNPISGHATLYWYQQILGQGPKLLIQFQNNGVVDDSQLPKDRFSAERLKGVDSTLKIQPAKLEDSAVYLCASSPRTGVFPSPLHFGNGTRLTVT.

The chain couples TRBV18 to TRBJ1-2; unclear D gene. This CDR3 comprises 13 residues. Germline CDR1 and CDR2: KGHSH and LQKENI. The V and J ends lost 4 bases and 4 bases respectively, with 10 bases between them. CDR3 coding DNA: TGTGCCAGCTCACGGATGGATTTCTATGGCTACACCTTC. Amino acids: CASSRMDFYGYTF.

This clone was counted once. The chain carries TRBV9 and TRBJ2-2, with 9 bases fitting TRBD2. The V segment lost 0 bases and the J segment 7 bases; nucleotides outside the gene matches: 16. The CDR3 extends over 19 amino acids. Germline CDR1 and CDR2: SGDLS and YYNGEE. The CDR3 bases are TGTGCCAGCAGCGTAGAAGGGGCTAGCGGGATCGAGGGGGGCGGGGAGCTGTTTTTT. Residues: CASSVEGASGIEGGGELFF.

The chain is built from TRBV4-3 and TRBJ2-2; D is possibly TRBD1 (6 bases). V lost 0 bases to trimming and J lost 3 bases, with 14 bases between them. CDR3 length: 17 amino acids. The V gene's germline CDR1 is LGHNA and CDR2 YSLEER. In DNA, the CDR3 is TGCGCCAGCAGCCAAGATCTGTTAACAGGGTACACCGGGGAGCTGTTTTTT. Translated: CASSQDLLTGYTGELFF.

The chain employs TRBV27 and TRBJ2-1; TRBD2 matches 11 bases. CDR3 length: 16 residues. J gave up 7 bases and V 5 bases, and 10 bases lay outside the gene matches. Germline CDR1 reads MNHEY; CDR2 reads SMNVEV (reference sequence). CDR3 nucleotides: TGTGCCAGCAGTCCCGTAGCGGGAGGGTTATGGAATGAGCAGTTCTTC. This translates into CASSPVAGGLWNEQFF.

V is TRBV5-6 and J is TRBJ1-5; D uncertain. CDR3 length equals 16 residues. Germline loops: CDR1 SGHDT, CDR2 YYEEEE. V dropped 0 bases and J dropped 0 bases, with 10 bases sitting between them. The CDR3 reads CASSLATYRSNQPQHF. The CDR3 DNA reads TGTGCCAGCAGCTTGGCCACATACCGTAGCAATCAGCCCCAGCATTTT.

This chain uses TRBV5-1 with TRBJ1-2; weak D call: TRBD1 (5 bases). V lost 4 bases to trimming and J lost 4 bases, with 14 bases between them. CDR1 is SGHRS, CDR2 YFSETQ, per germline. CDR3 length equals 14 residues. CDR3 residues: CASSPMGESYGYTF. In nucleotides, the CDR3 is TGCGCCAGCAGCCCAATGGGGGAGAGCTATGGCTACACCTTC.

CDR3: CAMGRRQRDTQYF. CDR3 in DNA: TGTGCCATGGGCCGTAGGCAGCGAGATACGCAGTATTTT. The rearrangement joins TRBV6-5 to TRBJ2-3; D is undetermined. V lost 10 bases, J lost 5 bases, and 16 bases lay in between. The CDR3 has 13 residues. From germline, CDR1 is MNHEY and CDR2 SVGAGI.

The chain combines TRBV7-9 with TRBJ1-1, with a weak D call TRBD1 (5 bases). The CDR3 loop spans 12 amino acids. Germline CDR1 SEHNR, CDR2 FQNEAQ (reference sequence). V lost 1 base and J 9 bases, leaving 9 bases between the germline ends. CDR3 nucleotide sequence: TGTGCCAGCAGCTTAGTACAGGAGAAAGCTTTCTTT. As protein: CASSLVQEKAFF.